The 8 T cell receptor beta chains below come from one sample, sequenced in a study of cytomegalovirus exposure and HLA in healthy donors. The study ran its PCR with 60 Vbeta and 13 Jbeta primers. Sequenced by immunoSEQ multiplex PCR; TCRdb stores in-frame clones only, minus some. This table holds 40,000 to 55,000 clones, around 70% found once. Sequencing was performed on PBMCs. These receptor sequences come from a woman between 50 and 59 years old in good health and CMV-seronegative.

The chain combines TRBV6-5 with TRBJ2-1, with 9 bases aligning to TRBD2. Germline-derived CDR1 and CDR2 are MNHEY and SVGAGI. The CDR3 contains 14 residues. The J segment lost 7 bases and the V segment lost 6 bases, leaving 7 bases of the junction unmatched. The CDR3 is CASRLSGSRNEQFF. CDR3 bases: TGTGCCAGCAGACTTAGCGGGAGTAGAAATGAGCAGTTCTTC.

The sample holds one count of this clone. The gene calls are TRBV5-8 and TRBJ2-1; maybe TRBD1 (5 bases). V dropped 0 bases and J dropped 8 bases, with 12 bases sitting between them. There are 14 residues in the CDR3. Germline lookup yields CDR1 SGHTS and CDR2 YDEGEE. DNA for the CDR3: TGTGCCAGCAGCTTGGAGGACGTAGGGGATGAGCAGTTCTTC. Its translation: CASSLEDVGDEQFF.

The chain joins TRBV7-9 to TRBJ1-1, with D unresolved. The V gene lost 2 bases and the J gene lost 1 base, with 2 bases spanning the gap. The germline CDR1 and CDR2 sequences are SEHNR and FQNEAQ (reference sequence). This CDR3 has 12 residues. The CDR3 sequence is CASSLQNTEAFF. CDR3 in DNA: TGTGCCAGCAGCTTACAGAACACTGAAGCTTTCTTT. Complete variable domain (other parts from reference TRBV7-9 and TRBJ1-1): DTGVSQNPRHKITKRGQNVTFRCDPISEHNRLYWYRQTLGQGPEFLTYFQNEAQLEKSRLLSDRFSAERPKGSFSTLEIQRTEQGDSAMYLCASSLQNTEAFFGQGTRLTVV.

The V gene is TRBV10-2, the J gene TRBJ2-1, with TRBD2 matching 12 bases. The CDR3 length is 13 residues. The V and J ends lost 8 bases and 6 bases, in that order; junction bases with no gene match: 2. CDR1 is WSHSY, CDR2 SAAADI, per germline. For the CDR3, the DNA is TGCGCCAGCCGGACTAGCGGGGCCAATGAGCAGTTCTTC. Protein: CASRTSGANEQFF.

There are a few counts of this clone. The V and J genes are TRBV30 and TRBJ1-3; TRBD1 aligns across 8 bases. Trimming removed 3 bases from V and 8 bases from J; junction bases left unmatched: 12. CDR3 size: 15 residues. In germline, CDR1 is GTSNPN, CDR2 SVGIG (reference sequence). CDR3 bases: TGTGCCTGGAGCGTCCGGGACAGGAGGACTGACACCATATATTTT. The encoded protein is CAWSVRDRRTDTIYF.

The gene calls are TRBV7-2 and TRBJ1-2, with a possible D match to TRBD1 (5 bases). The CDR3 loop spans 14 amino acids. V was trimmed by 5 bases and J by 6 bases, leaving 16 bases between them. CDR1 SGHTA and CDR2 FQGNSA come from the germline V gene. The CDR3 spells CASSPGFTGHGYTF. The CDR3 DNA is TGTGCCAGCAGCCCAGGGTTTACAGGCCATGGCTACACCTTC.

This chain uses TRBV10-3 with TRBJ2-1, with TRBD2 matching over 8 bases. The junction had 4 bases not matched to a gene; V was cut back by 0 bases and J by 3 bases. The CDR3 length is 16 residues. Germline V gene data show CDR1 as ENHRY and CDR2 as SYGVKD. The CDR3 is CAISESRGGFYNEQFF. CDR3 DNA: TGTGCCATCAGTGAGTCTCGGGGGGGCTTCTACAATGAGCAGTTCTTC.

The CDR3 is CASSFIESTGELFF. The DNA for the CDR3 is TGTGCCAGCAGCTTCATAGAGTCCACCGGGGAGCTGTTTTTT. The chain employs TRBV7-2 and TRBJ2-2; no clear D. The length of the CDR3 is 14 residues. V lost 3 bases to trimming and J lost 4 bases, with 9 bases between them. Per the germline V gene, CDR1 is SGHTA and CDR2 is FQGNSA.